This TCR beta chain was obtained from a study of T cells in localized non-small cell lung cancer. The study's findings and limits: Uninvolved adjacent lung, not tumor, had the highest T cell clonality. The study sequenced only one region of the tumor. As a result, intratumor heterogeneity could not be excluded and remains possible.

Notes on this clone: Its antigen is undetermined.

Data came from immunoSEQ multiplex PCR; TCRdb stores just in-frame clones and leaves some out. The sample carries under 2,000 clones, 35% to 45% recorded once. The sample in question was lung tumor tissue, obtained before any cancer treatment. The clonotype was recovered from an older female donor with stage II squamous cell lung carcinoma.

CDR3 sequence: CASSLNGPAGEQYF. CDR3 DNA sequence: TGTGCCAGCAGCTTAAATGGCCCGGCAGGCGAGCAGTACTTC. This chain connects TRBV11-3 to TRBJ2-7; D remains ambiguous. The CDR3 has 14 residues. In germline, CDR1 is SGHNT, CDR2 YENEEA. The ends were cut back, 2 bases at V and 6 bases at J, with 14 bases in the middle.